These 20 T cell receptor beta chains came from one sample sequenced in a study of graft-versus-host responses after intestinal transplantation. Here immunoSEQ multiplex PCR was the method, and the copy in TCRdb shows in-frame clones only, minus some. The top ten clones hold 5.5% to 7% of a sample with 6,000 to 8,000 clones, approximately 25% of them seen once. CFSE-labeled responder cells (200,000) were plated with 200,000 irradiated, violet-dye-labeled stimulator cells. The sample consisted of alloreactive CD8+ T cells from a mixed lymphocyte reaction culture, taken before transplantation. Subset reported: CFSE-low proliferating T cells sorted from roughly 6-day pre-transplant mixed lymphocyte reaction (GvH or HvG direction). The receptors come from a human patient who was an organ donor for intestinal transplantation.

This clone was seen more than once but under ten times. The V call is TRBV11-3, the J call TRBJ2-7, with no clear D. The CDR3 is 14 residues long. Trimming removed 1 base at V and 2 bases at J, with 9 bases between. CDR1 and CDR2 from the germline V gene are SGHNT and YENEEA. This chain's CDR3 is CASSLGPGAYEQYF. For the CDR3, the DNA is TGTGCCAGCAGCTTAGGCCCCGGCGCCTACGAGCAGTACTTC.

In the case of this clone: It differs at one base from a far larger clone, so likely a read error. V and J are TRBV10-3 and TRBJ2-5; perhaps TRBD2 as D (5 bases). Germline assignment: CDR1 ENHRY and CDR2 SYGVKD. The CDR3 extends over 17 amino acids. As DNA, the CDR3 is TGTGCCAGCAGTGAGAGGGAAGAGGGAGCAACGTCAGAGACCCAGTACTTC. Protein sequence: CASSEREEGATSETQYF.

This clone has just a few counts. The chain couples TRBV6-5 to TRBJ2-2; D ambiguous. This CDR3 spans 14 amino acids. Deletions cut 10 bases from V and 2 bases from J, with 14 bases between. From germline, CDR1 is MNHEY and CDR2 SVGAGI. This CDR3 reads CAIGSSSNTGELFF. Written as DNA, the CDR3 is TGTGCCATCGGTAGTAGCTCCAACACCGGGGAGCTGTTTTTT.

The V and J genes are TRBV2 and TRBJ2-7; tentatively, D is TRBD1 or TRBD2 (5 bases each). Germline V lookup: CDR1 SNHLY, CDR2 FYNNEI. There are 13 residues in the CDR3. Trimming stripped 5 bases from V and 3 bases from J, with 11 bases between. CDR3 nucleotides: TGTGCCAGCAGTTCCGGGACCAGCTACGAGCAGTACTTC. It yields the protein CASSSGTSYEQYF.

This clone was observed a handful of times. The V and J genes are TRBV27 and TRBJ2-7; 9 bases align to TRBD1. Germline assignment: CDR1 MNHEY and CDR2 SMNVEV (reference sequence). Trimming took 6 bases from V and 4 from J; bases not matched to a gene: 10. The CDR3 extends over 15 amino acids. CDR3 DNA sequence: TGTGCCAGCAGCTTGGGACAGGGTGTAGCGTACGAGCAGTACTTC. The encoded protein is CASSLGQGVAYEQYF.

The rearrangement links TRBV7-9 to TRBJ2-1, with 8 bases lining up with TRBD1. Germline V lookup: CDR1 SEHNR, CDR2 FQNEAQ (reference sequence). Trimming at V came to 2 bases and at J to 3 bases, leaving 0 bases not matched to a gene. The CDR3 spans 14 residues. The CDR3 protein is CASSLTGGYNEQFF. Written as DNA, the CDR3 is TGTGCCAGCAGCTTAACAGGGGGCTACAATGAGCAGTTCTTC.

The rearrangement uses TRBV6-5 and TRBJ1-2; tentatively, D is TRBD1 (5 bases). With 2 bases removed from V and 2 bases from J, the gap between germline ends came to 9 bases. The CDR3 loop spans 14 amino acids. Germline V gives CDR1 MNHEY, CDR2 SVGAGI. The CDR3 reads CASSYGTGNYGYTF. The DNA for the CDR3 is TGTGCCAGCAGTTACGGGACGGGAAACTATGGCTACACCTTC.

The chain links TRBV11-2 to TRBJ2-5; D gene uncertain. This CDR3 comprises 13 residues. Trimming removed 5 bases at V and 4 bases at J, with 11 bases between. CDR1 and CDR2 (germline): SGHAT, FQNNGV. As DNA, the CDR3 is TGTGCCAGCAGCCACCTGATACGAGAGACCCAGTACTTC. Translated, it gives CASSHLIRETQYF.

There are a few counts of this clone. CDR3 amino acids: CASSPGSDSYEQYF. The DNA of the CDR3 is TGTGCCAGCAGTCCAGGCTCAGATTCCTACGAGCAGTACTTC. The chain employs TRBV6-5 and TRBJ2-7; D not resolved. This CDR3 has 14 amino acids. Germline V gene lookup returns CDR1 MNHEY and CDR2 SVGAGI. Trimming removed 5 bases at V and 1 base at J, with 12 bases between.

This CDR3 reads CASSQDGLEGTYEQYF. Here the CDR3 DNA reads TGTGCCAGCAGCCAAGATGGATTAGAGGGGACCTACGAGCAGTACTTC. The chain is built from TRBV4-2 and TRBJ2-7; D tentatively reads TRBD1 or TRBD2 (5 bases each). The ends were cut back, 0 bases at V and 2 bases at J, with 14 bases in the middle. CDR3 length: 16 residues. CDR1 LGHNA and CDR2 YNFKEQ come from the germline V gene.

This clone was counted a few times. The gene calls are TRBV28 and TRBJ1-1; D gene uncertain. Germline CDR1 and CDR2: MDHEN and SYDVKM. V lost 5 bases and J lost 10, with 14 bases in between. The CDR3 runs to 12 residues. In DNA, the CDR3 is TGTGCCAGCAGTCTGCCTTATAGGGTAGCTTTCTTT. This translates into CASSLPYRVAFF.

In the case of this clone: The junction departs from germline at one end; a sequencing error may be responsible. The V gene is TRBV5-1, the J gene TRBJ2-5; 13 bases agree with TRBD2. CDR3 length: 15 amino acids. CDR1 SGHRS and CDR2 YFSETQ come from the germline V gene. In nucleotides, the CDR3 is TGCTCCAGCAGCTTGGGACTAGCGGGACAAGAGACCCAGTACTTC. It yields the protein CSSSLGLAGQETQYF.

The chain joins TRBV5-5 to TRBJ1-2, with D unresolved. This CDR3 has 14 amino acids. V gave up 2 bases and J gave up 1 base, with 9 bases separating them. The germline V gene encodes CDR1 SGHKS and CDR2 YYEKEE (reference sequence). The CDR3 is CASSFTKRNYGYTF. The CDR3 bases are TGTGCCAGCAGCTTCACCAAGCGTAACTATGGCTACACCTTC.

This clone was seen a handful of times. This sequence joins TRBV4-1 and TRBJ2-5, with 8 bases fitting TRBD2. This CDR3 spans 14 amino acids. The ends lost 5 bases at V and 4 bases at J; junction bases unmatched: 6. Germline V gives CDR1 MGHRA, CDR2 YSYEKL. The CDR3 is CASSKRGWRETQYF. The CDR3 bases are TGCGCCAGCAGCAAGCGGGGGTGGCGAGAGACCCAGTACTTC.

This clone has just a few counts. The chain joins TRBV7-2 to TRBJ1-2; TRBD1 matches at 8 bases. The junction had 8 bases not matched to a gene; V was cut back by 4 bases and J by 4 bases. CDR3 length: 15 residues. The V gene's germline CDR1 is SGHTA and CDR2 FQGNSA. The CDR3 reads CASSSSSQGAYGYTF. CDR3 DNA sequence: TGTGCCAGCAGCTCTAGCTCCCAGGGGGCCTATGGCTACACCTTC.

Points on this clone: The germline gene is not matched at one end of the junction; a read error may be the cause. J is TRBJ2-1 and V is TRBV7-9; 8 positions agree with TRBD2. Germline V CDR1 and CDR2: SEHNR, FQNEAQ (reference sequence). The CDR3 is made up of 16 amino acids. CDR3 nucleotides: TGCGCCAGCAGCCAAGATTGGCTAGCGGGTTACAATGAGCAGTTCTTC. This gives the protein CASSQDWLAGYNEQFF.

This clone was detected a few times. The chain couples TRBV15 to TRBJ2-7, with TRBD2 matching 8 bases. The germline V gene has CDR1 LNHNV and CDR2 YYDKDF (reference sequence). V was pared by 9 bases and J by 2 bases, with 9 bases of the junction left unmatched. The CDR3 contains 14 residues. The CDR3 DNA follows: TGTGCCACTACCAGCGGGAGATACCCCTACGAGCAGTACTTC. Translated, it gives CATTSGRYPYEQYF.

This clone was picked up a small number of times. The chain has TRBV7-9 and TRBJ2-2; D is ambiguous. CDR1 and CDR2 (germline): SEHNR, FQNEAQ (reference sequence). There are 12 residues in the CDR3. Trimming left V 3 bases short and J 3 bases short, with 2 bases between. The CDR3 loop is CASSFDTGELFF. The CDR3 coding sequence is TGTGCCAGCAGCTTCGACACCGGGGAGCTGTTTTTT.

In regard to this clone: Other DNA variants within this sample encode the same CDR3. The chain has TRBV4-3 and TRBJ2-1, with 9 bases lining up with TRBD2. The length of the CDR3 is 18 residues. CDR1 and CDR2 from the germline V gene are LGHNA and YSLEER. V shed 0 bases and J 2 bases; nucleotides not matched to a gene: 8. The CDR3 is CASSQDFGGRAPYNEQFF. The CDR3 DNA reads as TGCGCCAGCAGCCAAGATTTCGGCGGGAGGGCCCCCTACAATGAGCAGTTCTTC.

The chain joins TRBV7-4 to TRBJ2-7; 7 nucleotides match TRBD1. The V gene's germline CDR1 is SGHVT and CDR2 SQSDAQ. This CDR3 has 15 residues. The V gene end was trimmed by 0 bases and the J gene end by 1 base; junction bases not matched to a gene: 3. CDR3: CASSLAGDSSYEQYF. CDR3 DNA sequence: TGTGCCAGCAGCTTAGCAGGGGACAGTTCCTACGAGCAGTACTTC.